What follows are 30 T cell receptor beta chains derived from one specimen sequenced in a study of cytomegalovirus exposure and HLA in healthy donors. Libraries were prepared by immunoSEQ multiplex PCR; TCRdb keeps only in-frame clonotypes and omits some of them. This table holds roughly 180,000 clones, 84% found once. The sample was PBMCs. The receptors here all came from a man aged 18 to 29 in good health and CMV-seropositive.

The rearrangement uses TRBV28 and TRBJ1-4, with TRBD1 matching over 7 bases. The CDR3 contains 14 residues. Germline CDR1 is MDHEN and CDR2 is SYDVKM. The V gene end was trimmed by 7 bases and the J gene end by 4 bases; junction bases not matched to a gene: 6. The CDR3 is CASTPDRYNEKLFF. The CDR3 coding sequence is TGTGCCAGCACCCCGGACAGGTATAATGAAAAACTGTTTTTT. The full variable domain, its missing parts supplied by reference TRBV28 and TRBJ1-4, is DVKVTQSSRYLVKRTGEKVFLECVQDMDHENMFWYRQDPGLGLRLIYFSYDVKMKEKGDIPEGYSVSREKKERFSLILESASTNQTSMYLCASTPDRYNEKLFFGSGTQLSVL.

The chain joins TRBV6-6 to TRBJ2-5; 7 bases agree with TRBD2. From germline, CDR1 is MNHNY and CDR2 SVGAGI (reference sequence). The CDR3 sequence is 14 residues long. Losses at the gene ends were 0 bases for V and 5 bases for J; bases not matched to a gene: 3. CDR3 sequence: CASSYSSGRETQYF. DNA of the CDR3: TGTGCCAGCAGTTACTCTTCCGGGAGGGAGACCCAGTACTTC.

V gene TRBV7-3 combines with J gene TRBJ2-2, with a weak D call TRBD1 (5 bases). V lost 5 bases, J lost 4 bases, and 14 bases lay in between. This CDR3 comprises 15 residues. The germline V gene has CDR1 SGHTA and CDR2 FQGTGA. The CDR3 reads CASSPIDRTTGELFF. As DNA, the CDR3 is TGTGCCAGCAGCCCCATCGACAGAACCACCGGGGAGCTGTTTTTT.

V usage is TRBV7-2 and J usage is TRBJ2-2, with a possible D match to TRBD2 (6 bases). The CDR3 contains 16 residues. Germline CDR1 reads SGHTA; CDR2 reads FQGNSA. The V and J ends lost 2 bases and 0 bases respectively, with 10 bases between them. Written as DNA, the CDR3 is TGTGCCAGCAGCTTAAACGGCGGGGCGAACACCGGGGAGCTGTTTTTT. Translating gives CASSLNGGANTGELFF.

CDR3 nucleotide sequence: TGTGCCAGCAGCGCGTCGGGACAGGGGACCCAGTACTTC. Its translation: CASSASGQGTQYF. The V and J genes are TRBV9 and TRBJ2-5; 9 bases line up with TRBD1. Germline V CDR1 and CDR2: SGDLS, YYNGEE. The CDR3 has 13 amino acids. J gave up 7 bases and V 3 bases, and 4 bases lay outside the gene matches.

CDR3 protein: CASSPVRTGGRQPQHF. CDR3 sequence (DNA): TGTGCCAGCAGTCCGGTGCGGACAGGCGGGCGACAGCCCCAGCATTTT. The chain is built from TRBV27 and TRBJ1-5; TRBD1 matches 7 bases. The junction had 14 bases not matched to a gene; V was cut back by 5 bases and J by 7 bases. Germline CDR1 reads MNHEY; CDR2 reads SMNVEV (reference sequence). The CDR3 is 16 amino acids.

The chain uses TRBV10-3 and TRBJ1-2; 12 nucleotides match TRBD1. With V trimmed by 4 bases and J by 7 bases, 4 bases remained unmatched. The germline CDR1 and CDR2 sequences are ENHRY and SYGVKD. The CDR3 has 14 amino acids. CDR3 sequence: CAISAGTGGSGYTF. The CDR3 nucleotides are TGTGCCATCAGTGCCGGGACAGGGGGCTCTGGCTACACCTTC.

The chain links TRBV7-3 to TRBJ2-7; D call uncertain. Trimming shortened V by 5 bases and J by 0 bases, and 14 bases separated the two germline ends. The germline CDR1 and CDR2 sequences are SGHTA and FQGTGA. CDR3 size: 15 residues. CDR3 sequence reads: CASSPRSSSSYEQYF. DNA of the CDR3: TGTGCCAGCAGCCCCAGGTCCTCGAGCTCCTACGAGCAGTACTTC.

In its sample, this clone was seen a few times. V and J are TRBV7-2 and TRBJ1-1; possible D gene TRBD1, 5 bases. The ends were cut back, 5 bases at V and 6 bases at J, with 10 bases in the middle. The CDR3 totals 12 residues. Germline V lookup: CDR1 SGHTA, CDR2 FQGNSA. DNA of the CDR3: TGTGCCAGCAGCGACAGACAGTCTGAAGCTTTCTTT. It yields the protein CASSDRQSEAFF.

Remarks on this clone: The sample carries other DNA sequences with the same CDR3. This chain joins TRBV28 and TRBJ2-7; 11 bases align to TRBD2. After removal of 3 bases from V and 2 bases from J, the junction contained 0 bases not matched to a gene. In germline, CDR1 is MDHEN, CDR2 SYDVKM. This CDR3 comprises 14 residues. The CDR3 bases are TGTGCCAGCAGTTTGGGACTAGCGGCCTACGAGCAGTACTTC. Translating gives CASSLGLAAYEQYF.

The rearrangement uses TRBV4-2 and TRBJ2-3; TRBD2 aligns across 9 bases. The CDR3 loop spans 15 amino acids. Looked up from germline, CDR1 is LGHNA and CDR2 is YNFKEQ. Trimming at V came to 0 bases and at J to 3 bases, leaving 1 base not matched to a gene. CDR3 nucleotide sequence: TGTGCCAGCAGCCAAGAGGCGGGAGGGACAGATACGCAGTATTTT. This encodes CASSQEAGGTDTQYF.

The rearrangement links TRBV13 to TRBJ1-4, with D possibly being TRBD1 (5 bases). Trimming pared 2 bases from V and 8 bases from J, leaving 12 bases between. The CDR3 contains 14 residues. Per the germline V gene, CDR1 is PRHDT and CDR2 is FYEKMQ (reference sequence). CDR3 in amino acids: CASSLIGQGEKLFF. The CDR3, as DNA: TGTGCCAGCAGCTTAATCGGCCAGGGCGAAAAACTGTTTTTT.

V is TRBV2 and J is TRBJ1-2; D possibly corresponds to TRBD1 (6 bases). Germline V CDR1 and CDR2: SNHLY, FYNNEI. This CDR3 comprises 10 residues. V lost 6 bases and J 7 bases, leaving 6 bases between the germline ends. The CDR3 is CASRGGGYTF. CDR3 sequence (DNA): TGTGCCAGCAGAGGGGGTGGCTACACCTTC.

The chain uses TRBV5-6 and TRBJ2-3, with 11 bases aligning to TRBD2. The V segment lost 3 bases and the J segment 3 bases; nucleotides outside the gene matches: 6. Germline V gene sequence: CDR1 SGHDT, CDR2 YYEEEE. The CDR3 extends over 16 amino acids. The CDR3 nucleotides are TGTGCCAGCAGCTCTCGACTAGCGGGGATTACAGATACGCAGTATTTT. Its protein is CASSSRLAGITDTQYF.

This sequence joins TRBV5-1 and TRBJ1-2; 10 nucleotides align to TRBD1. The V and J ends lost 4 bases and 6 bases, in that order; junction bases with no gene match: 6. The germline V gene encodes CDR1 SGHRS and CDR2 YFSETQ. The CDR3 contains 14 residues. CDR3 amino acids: CASSEPGQGNGYTF. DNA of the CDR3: TGCGCCAGCAGCGAACCGGGACAGGGGAATGGCTACACCTTC.

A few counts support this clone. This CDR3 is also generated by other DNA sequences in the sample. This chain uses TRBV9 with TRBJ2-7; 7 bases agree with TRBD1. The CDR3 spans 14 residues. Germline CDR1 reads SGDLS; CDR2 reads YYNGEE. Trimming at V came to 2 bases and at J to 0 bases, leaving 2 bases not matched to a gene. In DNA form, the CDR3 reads TGTGCCAGCAGCGTGACAGGGAGCTCCTACGAGCAGTACTTC. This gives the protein CASSVTGSSYEQYF.

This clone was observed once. The CDR3 reads CATSGGTSESTDTQYF. The DNA for the CDR3 is TGTGCCACCAGCGGCGGGACTAGCGAAAGCACAGATACGCAGTATTTT. V gene TRBV15 combines with J gene TRBJ2-3; 10 bases match TRBD2. Germline V gene data show CDR1 as LNHNV and CDR2 as YYDKDF (reference sequence). J lost 0 bases, V lost 5 bases, and 5 bases had no gene match. The CDR3 has 16 amino acids.

The CDR3 spells CASSRDMTSGRAGEQFF. The CDR3, as DNA: TGTGCCAGCAGCCGCGATATGACTAGCGGGAGGGCCGGGGAGCAGTTCTTC. This chain connects TRBV7-3 to TRBJ2-1, with TRBD2 matching 14 bases. The CDR3 contains 17 residues. CDR1 is SGHTA and CDR2 is FQGTGA in the germline V gene. The J segment lost 10 bases and the V segment lost 5 bases, leaving 13 bases of the junction unmatched.

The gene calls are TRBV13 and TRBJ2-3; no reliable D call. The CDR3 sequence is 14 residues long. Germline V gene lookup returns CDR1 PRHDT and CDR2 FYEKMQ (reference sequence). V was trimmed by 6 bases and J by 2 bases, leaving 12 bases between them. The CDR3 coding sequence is TGTGCCAGCAGTTCGATAGACATCACAGATACGCAGTATTTT. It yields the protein CASSSIDITDTQYF.

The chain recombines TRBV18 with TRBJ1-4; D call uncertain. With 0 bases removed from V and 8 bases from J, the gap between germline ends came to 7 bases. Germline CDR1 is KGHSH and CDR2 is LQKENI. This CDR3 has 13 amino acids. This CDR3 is CASSPPSTEKLFF. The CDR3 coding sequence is TGTGCCAGCTCACCACCTAGCACAGAAAAACTGTTTTTT.

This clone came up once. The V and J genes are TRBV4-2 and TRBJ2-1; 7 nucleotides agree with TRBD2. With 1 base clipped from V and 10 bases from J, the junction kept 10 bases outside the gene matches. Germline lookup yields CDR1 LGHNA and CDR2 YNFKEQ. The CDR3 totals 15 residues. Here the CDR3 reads CASSQAGGAGLEQFF. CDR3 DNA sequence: TGTGCCAGCAGCCAAGCGGGGGGAGCTGGCTTGGAGCAGTTCTTC.

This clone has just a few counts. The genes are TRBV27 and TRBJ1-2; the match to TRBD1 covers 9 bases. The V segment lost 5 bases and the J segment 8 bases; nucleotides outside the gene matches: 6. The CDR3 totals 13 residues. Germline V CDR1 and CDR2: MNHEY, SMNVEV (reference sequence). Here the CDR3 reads CASSLQGARGYTF. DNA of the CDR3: TGTGCCAGCAGTCTACAGGGGGCTCGGGGCTACACCTTC.

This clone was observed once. DNA for the CDR3: TGCGCCAGCAGCCAAGGTCTAGGAACTAGCGACAATGAGCAGTTCTTC. The encoded protein is CASSQGLGTSDNEQFF. This chain uses TRBV4-3 with TRBJ2-1, with 7 bases matching TRBD2. Unmatched junction bases numbered 8, after V lost 1 base and J lost 5 bases. There are 16 residues in the CDR3. CDR1 LGHNA and CDR2 YSLEER come from the germline V gene.

Written as DNA, the CDR3 is TGTGCCAGCAGCCAACCCCGGGGGGGCGAGCAGTACTTC. This codes for CASSQPRGGEQYF. The J gene is TRBJ2-7, the V gene TRBV14; 8 positions agree with TRBD2. The CDR3 sequence is 13 residues long. The germline CDR1 and CDR2 sequences are SGHDN and FVKESK. V gave up 2 bases and J gave up 6 bases; unmatched junction bases: 3.

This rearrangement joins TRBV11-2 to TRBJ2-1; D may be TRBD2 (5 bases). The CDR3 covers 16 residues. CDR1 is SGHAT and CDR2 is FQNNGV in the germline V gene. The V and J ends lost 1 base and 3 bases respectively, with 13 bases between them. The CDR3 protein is CASSLGAGTLYNEQFF. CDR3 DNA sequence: TGTGCCAGCAGCTTAGGTGCGGGTACCCTCTACAATGAGCAGTTCTTC.

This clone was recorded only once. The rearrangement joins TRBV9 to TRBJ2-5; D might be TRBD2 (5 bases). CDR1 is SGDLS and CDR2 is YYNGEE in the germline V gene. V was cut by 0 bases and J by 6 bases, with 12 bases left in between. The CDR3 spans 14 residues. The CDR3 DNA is TGTGCCAGCAGCGTAGTCCCCCTCGGGAAGACCCAGTACTTC. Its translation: CASSVVPLGKTQYF.

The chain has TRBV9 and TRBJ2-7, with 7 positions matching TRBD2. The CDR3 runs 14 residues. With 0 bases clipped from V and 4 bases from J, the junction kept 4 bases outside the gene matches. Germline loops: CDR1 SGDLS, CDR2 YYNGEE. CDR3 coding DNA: TGTGCCAGCAGCGTAGGGGAGGGGACTTACGAGCAGTACTTC. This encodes CASSVGEGTYEQYF.

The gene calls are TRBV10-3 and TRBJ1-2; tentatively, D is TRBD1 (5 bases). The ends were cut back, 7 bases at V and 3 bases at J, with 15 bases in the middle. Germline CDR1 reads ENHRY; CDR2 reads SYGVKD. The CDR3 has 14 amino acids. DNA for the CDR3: TGTGCCATCACGACTCAGGCCAGGGACTATGGCTACACCTTC. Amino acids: CAITTQARDYGYTF.

CDR3 DNA sequence: TGCGCCAGCGCCAAGGACAGGGGGCGTCGGGAGCAGTACTTC. Its protein product is CASAKDRGRREQYF. This chain links TRBV5-1 with TRBJ2-7; TRBD1 aligns across 11 bases. The CDR3 sequence is 14 residues long. The junction had 10 bases not matched to a gene; V was cut back by 7 bases and J by 7 bases. Germline lookup yields CDR1 SGHRS and CDR2 YFSETQ.

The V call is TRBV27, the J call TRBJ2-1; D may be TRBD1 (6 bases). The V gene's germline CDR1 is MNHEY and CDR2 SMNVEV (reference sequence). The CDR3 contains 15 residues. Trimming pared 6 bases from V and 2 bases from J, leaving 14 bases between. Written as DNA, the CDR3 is TGTGCCAGCAGCCCGGACAGCCAAACCTACAATGAGCAGTTCTTC. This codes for CASSPDSQTYNEQFF.